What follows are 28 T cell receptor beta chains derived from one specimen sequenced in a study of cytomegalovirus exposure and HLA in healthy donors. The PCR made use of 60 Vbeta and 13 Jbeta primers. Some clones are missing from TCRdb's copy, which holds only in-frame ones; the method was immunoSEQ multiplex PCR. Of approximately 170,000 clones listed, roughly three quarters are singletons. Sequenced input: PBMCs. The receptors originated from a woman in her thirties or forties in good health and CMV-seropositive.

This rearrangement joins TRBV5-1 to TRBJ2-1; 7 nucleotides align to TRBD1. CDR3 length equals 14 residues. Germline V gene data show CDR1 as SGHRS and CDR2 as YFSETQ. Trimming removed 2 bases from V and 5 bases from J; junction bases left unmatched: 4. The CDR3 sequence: CASSLGGEDNEQFF. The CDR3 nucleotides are TGCGCCAGCAGCTTAGGGGGCGAAGACAATGAGCAGTTCTTC. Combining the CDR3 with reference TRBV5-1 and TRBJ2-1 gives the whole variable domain KAGVTQTPRYLIKTRGQQVTLSCSPISGHRSVSWYQQTPGQGLQFLFEYFSETQRNKGNFPGRFSGRQFSNSRSEMNVSTLELGDSALYLCASSLGGEDNEQFFGPGTRLTVL.

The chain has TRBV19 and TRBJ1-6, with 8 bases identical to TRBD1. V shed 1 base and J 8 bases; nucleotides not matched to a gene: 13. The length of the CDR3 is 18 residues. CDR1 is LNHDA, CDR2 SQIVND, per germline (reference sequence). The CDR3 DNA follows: TGTGCCAGTAGTATAGGCTTTGGGACAGGTCGCGCGTATTCACCCCTCCACTTT. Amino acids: CASSIGFGTGRAYSPLHF.

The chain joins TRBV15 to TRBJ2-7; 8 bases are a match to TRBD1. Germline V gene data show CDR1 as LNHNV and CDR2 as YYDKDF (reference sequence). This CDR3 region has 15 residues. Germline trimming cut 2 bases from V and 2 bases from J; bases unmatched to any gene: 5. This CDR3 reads CATSRRTGITYEQYF. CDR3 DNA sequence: TGTGCCACCAGCAGACGGACAGGGATCACCTACGAGCAGTACTTC.

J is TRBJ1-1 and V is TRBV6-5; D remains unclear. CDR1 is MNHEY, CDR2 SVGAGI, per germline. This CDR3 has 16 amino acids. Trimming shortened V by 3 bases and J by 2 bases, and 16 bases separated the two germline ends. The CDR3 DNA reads TGTGCCAGCAGTTATTTATCCTCGGGGTTCAACACTGAAGCTTTCTTT. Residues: CASSYLSSGFNTEAFF.

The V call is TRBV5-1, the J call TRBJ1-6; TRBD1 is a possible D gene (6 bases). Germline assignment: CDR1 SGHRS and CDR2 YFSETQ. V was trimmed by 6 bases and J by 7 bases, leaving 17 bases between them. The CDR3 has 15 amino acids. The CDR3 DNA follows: TGCGCCAGCACCGGGACACGGATTGGGAATTCACCCCTCCACTTT. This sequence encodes CASTGTRIGNSPLHF.

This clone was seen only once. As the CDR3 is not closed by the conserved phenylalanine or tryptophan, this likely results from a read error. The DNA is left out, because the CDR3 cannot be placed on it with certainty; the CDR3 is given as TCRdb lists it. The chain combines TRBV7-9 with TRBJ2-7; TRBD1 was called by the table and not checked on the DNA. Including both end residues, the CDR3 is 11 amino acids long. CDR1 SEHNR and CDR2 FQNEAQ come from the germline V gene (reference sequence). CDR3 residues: CSSSFPGTGPA.

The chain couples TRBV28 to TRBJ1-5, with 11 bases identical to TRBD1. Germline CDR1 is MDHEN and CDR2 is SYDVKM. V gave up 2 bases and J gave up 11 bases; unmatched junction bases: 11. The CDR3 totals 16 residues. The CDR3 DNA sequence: TGTGCCAGCAGTTTAACCGGACAGGGGGCGAGATTGACCCAGCATTTT. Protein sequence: CASSLTGQGARLTQHF.

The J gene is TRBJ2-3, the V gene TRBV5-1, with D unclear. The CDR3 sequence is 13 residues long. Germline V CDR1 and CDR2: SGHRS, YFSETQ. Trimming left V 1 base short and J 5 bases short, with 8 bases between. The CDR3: CASSLRSGDTQYF. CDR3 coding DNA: TGCGCCAGCAGCTTGCGATCCGGAGATACGCAGTATTTT.

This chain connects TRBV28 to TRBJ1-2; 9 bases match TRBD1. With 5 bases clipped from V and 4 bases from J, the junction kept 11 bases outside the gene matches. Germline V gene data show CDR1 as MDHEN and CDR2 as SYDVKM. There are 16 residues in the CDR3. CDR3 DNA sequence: TGTGCCAGCAGTCCGCCCCCGATGACAGGGGGCTATGGCTACACCTTC. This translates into CASSPPPMTGGYGYTF.

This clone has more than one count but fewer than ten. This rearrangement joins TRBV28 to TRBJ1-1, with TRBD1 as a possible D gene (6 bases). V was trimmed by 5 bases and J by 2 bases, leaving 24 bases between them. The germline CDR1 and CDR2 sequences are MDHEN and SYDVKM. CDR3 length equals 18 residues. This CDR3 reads CASSPGGTWGAANTEAFF. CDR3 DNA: TGTGCCAGCAGTCCGGGGGGGACGTGGGGGGCGGCAAACACTGAAGCTTTCTTT.

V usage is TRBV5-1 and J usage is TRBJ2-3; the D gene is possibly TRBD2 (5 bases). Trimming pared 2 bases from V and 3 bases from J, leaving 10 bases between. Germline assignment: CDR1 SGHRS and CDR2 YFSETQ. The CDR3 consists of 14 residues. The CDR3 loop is CASSLTGVTDTQYF. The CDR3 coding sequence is TGCGCCAGCAGCTTAACCGGGGTGACAGATACGCAGTATTTT. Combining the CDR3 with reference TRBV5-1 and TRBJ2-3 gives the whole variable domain KAGVTQTPRYLIKTRGQQVTLSCSPISGHRSVSWYQQTPGQGLQFLFEYFSETQRNKGNFPGRFSGRQFSNSRSEMNVSTLELGDSALYLCASSLTGVTDTQYFGPGTRLTVL.

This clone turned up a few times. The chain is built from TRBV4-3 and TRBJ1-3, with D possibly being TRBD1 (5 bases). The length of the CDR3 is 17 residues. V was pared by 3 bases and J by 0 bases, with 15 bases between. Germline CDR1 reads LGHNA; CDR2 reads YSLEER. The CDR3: CASSQTQATSSGNTIYF. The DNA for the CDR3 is TGCGCCAGCAGCCAGACACAGGCTACGAGCTCTGGAAACACCATATATTTT.

CDR3 in DNA: TGTGCCAGCAGCTCTAACAGTTGGTCAAGGGAGTCGAACACTGAAGCTTTCTTT. Protein: CASSSNSWSRESNTEAFF. J is TRBJ1-1 and V is TRBV11-2; D unresolved. The CDR3 has 18 residues. The germline V gene has CDR1 SGHAT and CDR2 FQNNGV. Trimming left V 4 bases short and J 1 base short, with 22 bases between.

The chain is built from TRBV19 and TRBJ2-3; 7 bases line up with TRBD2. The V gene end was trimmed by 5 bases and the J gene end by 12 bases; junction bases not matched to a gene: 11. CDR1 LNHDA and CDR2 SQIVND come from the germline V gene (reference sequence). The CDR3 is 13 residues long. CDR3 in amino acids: CASSSTSAFNQYF. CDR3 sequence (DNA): TGTGCCAGTAGTTCTACTAGCGCTTTCAACCAGTATTTT.

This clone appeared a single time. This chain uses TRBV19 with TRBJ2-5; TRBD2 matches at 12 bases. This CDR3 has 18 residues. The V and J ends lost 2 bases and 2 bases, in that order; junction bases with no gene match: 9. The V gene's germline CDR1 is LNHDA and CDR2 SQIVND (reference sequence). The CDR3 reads CASSITLAGGPFQETQYF. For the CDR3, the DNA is TGTGCCAGTAGTATAACTCTAGCGGGGGGGCCTTTTCAAGAGACCCAGTACTTC.

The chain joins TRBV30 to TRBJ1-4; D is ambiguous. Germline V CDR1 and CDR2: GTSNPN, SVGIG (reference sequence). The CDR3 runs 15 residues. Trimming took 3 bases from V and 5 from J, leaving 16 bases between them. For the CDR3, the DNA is TGTGCCTGGAGGAGTTGGGAGATGACGAATGAAAAACTGTTTTTT. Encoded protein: CAWRSWEMTNEKLFF. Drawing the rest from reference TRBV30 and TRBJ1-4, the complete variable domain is SQTIHQWPATLVQPVGSPLSLECTVEGTSNPNLYWYRQAAGRGLQLLFYSVGIGQISSEVPQNLSASRPQDRQFILSSKKLLLSDSGFYLCAWRSWEMTNEKLFFGSGTQLSVL.

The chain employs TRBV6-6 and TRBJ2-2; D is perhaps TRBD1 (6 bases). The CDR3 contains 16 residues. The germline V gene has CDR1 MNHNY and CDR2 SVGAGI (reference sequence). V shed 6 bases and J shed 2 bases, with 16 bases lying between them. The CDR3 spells CASRLPGHQNTGELFF. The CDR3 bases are TGTGCCAGCAGACTACCGGGACACCAAAACACCGGGGAGCTGTTTTTT.

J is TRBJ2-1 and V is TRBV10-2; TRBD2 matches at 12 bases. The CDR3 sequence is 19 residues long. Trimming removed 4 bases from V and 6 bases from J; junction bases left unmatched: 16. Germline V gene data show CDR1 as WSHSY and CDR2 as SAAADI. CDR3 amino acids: CASSVPLTSGGLPGNEQFF. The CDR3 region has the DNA TGCGCCAGCAGTGTCCCCCTAACTAGCGGGGGGCTTCCAGGCAATGAGCAGTTCTTC.

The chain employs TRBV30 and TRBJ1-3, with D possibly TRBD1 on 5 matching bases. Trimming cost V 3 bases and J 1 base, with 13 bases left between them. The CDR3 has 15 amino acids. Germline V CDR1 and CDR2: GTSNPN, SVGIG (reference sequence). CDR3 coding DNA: TGTGCCTGGAGGGATTGGGGGGGATCTGGAAACACCATATATTTT. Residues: CAWRDWGGSGNTIYF.

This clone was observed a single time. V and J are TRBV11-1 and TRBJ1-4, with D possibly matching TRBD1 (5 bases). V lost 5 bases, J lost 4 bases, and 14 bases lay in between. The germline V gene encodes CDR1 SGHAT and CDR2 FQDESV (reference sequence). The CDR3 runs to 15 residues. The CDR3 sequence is CASSASPGINEKLFF. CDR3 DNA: TGTGCCAGCAGCGCCTCGCCAGGGATTAATGAAAAACTGTTTTTT. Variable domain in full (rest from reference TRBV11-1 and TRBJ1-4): EAEVAQSPRYKITEKSQAVAFWCDPISGHATLYWYRQILGQGPELLVQFQDESVVDDSQLPKDRFSAERLKGVDSTLKIQPAELGDSAMYLCASSASPGINEKLFFGSGTQLSVL.

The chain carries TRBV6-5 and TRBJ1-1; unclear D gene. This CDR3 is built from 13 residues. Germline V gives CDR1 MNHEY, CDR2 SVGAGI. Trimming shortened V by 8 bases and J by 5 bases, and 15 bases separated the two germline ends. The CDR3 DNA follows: TGTGCCAGCTGGACGCTCTGGGAGACTGAAGCTTTCTTT. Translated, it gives CASWTLWETEAFF.

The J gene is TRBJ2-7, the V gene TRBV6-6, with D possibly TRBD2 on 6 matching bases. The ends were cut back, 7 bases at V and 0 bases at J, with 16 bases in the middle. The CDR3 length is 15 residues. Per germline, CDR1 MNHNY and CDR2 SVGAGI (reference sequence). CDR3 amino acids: CASNDFGGTSYEQYF. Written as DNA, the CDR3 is TGTGCCAGCAACGATTTCGGGGGTACCTCCTACGAGCAGTACTTC.

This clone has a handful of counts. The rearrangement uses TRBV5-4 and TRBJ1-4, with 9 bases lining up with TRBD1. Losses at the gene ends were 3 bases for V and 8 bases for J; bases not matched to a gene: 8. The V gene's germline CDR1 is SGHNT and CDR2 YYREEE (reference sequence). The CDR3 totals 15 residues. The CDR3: CASSSSQGAREKLFF. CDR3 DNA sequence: TGTGCCAGCAGCTCGTCACAGGGGGCGAGAGAAAAACTGTTTTTT.

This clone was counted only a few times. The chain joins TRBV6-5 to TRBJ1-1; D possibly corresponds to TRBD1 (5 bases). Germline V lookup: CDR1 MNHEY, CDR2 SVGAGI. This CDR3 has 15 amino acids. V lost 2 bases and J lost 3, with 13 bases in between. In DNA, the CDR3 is TGTGCCAGCAGTTACCTCGGGGGGGTAGACACTGAAGCTTTCTTT. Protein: CASSYLGGVDTEAFF.

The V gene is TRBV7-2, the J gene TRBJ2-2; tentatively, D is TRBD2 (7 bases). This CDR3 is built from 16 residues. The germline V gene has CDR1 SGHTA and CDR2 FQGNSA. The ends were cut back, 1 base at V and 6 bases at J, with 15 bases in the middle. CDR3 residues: CASSLEGGAVSGELFF. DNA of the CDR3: TGTGCCAGCAGCTTAGAGGGGGGGGCCGTTTCCGGGGAGCTGTTTTTT.

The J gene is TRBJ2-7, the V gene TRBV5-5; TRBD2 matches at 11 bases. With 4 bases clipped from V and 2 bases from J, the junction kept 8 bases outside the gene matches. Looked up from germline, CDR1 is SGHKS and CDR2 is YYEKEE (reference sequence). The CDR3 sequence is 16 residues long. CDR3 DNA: TGTGCCAGCAGCAAACAGACTAGCGGGGTAGCCTACGAGCAGTACTTC. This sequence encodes CASSKQTSGVAYEQYF.

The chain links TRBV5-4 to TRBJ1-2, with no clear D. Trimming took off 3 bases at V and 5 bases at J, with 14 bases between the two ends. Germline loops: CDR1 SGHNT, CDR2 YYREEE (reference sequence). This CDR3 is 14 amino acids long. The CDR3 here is CASSSNLGEYGYTF. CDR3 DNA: TGTGCCAGCAGCTCTAATCTGGGAGAATATGGCTACACCTTC.

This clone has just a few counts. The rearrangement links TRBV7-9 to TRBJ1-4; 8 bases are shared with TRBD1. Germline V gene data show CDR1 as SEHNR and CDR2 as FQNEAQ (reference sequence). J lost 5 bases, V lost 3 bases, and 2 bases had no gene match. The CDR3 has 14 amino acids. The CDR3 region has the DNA TGTGCCAGCAGCTTCAGGGGGCTGAATGAAAAACTGTTTTTT. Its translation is CASSFRGLNEKLFF.